The 15 T cell receptor beta chains below were found in one sample sequenced in a study of T cell responses to AZD1222 COVID-19 vaccine. Data came from immunoSEQ multiplex PCR; TCRdb stores just in-frame clones and leaves some out. The sample comprises around 100,000 clones, 85% of which are singletons, and 4.5% rests with the top ten. The sample was peripheral blood, taken 28 days after the second AZD1222 dose. These receptor sequences come from an adult who received the AZD1222 COVID-19 vaccine.

In this sample, this clone turned up once. The chain has TRBV6-5 and TRBJ1-2, with a weak D call TRBD1 (6 bases). Trimming cost V 2 bases and J 4 bases, with 14 bases left between them. CDR1 MNHEY and CDR2 SVGAGI come from the germline V gene. CDR3 length equals 15 residues. The CDR3 loop reads CASSYDRLLTYGYTF. Here the CDR3 DNA reads TGTGCCAGCAGTTACGACAGGCTTCTAACCTATGGCTACACCTTC.

The chain employs TRBV5-5 and TRBJ1-2; D remains unclear. CDR3 size: 14 residues. Germline V lookup: CDR1 SGHKS, CDR2 YYEKEE (reference sequence). With 4 bases removed from V and 2 bases from J, the gap between germline ends came to 12 bases. This CDR3 reads CASSLEPVNYGYTF. The CDR3, as DNA: TGTGCCAGCAGCCTGGAGCCGGTCAACTATGGCTACACCTTC.

The chain joins TRBV5-1 to TRBJ2-3; D is perhaps TRBD2 (5 bases). Per germline, CDR1 SGHRS and CDR2 YFSETQ. CDR3 length: 15 residues. V lost 4 bases and J lost 2, with 14 bases in between. CDR3 loop: CASSTDWYNTDTQYF. In DNA, the CDR3 is TGCGCCAGCAGCACGGACTGGTATAACACAGATACGCAGTATTTT.

This sequence joins TRBV19 and TRBJ2-7; D ambiguous. Per the germline V gene, CDR1 is LNHDA and CDR2 is SQIVND (reference sequence). Trimming took 5 bases from V and 4 from J, leaving 21 bases between them. The CDR3 spans 16 residues. The CDR3 DNA follows: TGTGCCAGTAGTTCGGACCGGGTCCTGAACTTTTACGAGCAGTACTTC. It is translated as CASSSDRVLNFYEQYF.

In this sample, this clone turned up a few times. J is TRBJ2-1 and V is TRBV27; D is ambiguous. Germline loops: CDR1 MNHEY, CDR2 SMNVEV (reference sequence). V lost 7 bases to trimming and J lost 3 bases, with 10 bases between them. This CDR3 region has 13 residues. CDR3 DNA sequence: TGTGCCAGCAAATCGGAGAACTACAATGAGCAGTTCTTC. Its translation is CASKSENYNEQFF.

The CDR3 sequence: CASSKLWQDPYEQYF. CDR3 bases: TGCGCCAGCAGCAAGCTGTGGCAGGATCCCTACGAGCAGTACTTC. The chain couples TRBV5-1 to TRBJ2-7; D is unclear. The CDR3 runs to 15 residues. The V end lost 4 bases, the J end lost 2 bases, and 16 bases lay between the germline ends. The V gene's germline CDR1 is SGHRS and CDR2 YFSETQ.

This sequence joins TRBV28 and TRBJ2-2; D gene unclear. CDR3 length: 14 amino acids. Trimming pared 2 bases from V and 1 base from J, leaving 5 bases between. CDR1 and CDR2 from the germline V gene are MDHEN and SYDVKM. The CDR3 bases are TGTGCCAGCAGTTTAGGCCAGAACACCGGGGAGCTGTTTTTT. It is translated as CASSLGQNTGELFF. The entire variable domain, with the rest obtained from reference TRBV28 and TRBJ2-2, is as follows: DVKVTQSSRYLVKRTGEKVFLECVQDMDHENMFWYRQDPGLGLRLIYFSYDVKMKEKGDIPEGYSVSREKKERFSLILESASTNQTSMYLCASSLGQNTGELFFGEGSRLTVL.

J is TRBJ1-5 and V is TRBV6-1; the D gene is possibly TRBD1 (5 bases). Deletions cut 0 bases from V and 3 bases from J, with 18 bases between. The CDR3 contains 18 residues. Germline lookup yields CDR1 MNHNS and CDR2 SASEGT. CDR3 region: CASSEALGDSVPNQPQHF. The CDR3 DNA reads as TGTGCCAGCAGTGAAGCGCTGGGAGACAGTGTACCCAATCAGCCCCAGCATTTT.

This rearrangement joins TRBV6-5 to TRBJ2-5, with D possibly matching TRBD2 (6 bases). Germline V gives CDR1 MNHEY, CDR2 SVGAGI. The length of the CDR3 is 14 residues. V shed 0 bases and J shed 5 bases, with 10 bases lying between them. CDR3 residues: CASSYSTGVETQYF. The DNA of the CDR3 is TGTGCCAGCAGTTACTCGACGGGGGTCGAGACCCAGTACTTC.

The chain joins TRBV7-3 to TRBJ2-3, with D perhaps matching TRBD2 (7 bases). The CDR3 extends over 16 amino acids. The germline V and J ends were trimmed by 2 bases and 1 base, with 13 bases remaining between them. Germline CDR1 SGHTA, CDR2 FQGTGA. In nucleotides, the CDR3 is TGTGCCAGCAGCTTAGGGGGGCTAGCGGGCACAGATACGCAGTATTTT. This translates into CASSLGGLAGTDTQYF.

The genes are TRBV6-4 and TRBJ2-7; 7 nucleotides align to TRBD1. The CDR3 length is 14 residues. The V gene's germline CDR1 is MRHNA and CDR2 SNTAGT. With V trimmed by 6 bases and J by 5 bases, 10 bases remained unmatched. This CDR3 is CASSPDRWSNEQYF. In DNA, the CDR3 is TGTGCCAGCAGCCCGGACAGGTGGTCTAACGAGCAGTACTTC.

V is TRBV18 and J is TRBJ1-1; unclear D gene. This CDR3 is 14 amino acids long. V lost 4 bases to trimming and J lost 3 bases, with 12 bases between them. Germline-derived CDR1 and CDR2 are KGHSH and LQKENI. CDR3: CASSQLPGYTEAFF. The DNA for the CDR3 is TGTGCCAGCTCACAGTTACCGGGGTACACTGAAGCTTTCTTT.

The CDR3 sequence is CASRLTGDYGYTF. CDR3 bases: TGTGCCAGCAGATTAACAGGGGATTATGGCTACACCTTC. This chain links TRBV27 with TRBJ1-2; 7 bases line up with TRBD1. There are 13 residues in the CDR3. The germline V gene encodes CDR1 MNHEY and CDR2 SMNVEV (reference sequence). The trim removed 6 bases at V and 5 bases at J, leaving 6 bases unmatched.

The chain links TRBV6-1 to TRBJ1-2; D gene uncertain. Germline-derived CDR1 and CDR2 are MNHNS and SASEGT. This CDR3 is 13 amino acids long. Trimming removed 2 bases at V and 5 bases at J, with 9 bases between. This CDR3 is CASSETPTYGYTF. As DNA, the CDR3 is TGTGCCAGCAGTGAAACCCCCACATATGGCTACACCTTC.

The chain links TRBV30 to TRBJ2-5, with D possibly TRBD2 on 5 matching bases. The CDR3 runs to 13 residues. CDR1 is GTSNPN and CDR2 is SVGIG in the germline V gene (reference sequence). Trimming removed 1 base at V and 7 bases at J, with 13 bases between. The CDR3 spells CAWSASNAGTQYF. The CDR3 region has the DNA TGTGCCTGGAGTGCTTCGAATGCGGGGACCCAGTACTTC.